Listed below are T cell receptor beta chains from one sample, sequenced in a study of cytomegalovirus exposure and HLA in healthy donors. Produced via immunoSEQ multiplex PCR; TCRdb's table is partial and in-frame only. The table has around 60,000 clones, roughly 95% seen once. Sample: PBMCs. These receptors were collected from a woman aged 18-29 years in good health and CMV-seronegative. CDR3s leave out the opening cysteine and the closing phenylalanine or tryptophan.

cdr3_aa v_call cdr3_length j_call
ASSYRGDIQPQH TRBV6-5 12 TRBJ1-5
ASSLAPNGGETQY TRBV7-7 13 TRBJ2-5
ASSPGASGRAWEQF TRBV19 14 TRBJ2-1
ASSYGTGGVNYGYT TRBV6-5 14 TRBJ1-2
ASRGGQGVADTQY TRBV28 13 TRBJ2-3
AIRGTASLSGANVLT TRBV10-3 15 TRBJ2-6
ASSPSPGGRGETQY TRBV13 14 TRBJ2-5
ASRGLAVGETQY TRBV2 12 TRBJ2-5
ASSQDGGHSYNEQF TRBV5-1 14 TRBJ2-1
ASSPPTGHHEQY TRBV28 12 TRBJ2-7
ASSQGGSGGWGDTQY TRBV4-3 15 TRBJ2-3
ASGPGRQETQY TRBV5-1 11 TRBJ2-5
ASSMADRGTDTQY TRBV19 13 TRBJ2-3
ASSTRGTENTEAF TRBV5-1 13 TRBJ1-1
ASSPGGTGASGDTQY TRBV7-9 15 TRBJ2-3
ASSHHTGWDIQY TRBV4-1 12 TRBJ2-4
ASSSGDRYGYT TRBV6-5 11 TRBJ1-2
SVGPRGGNTEAF TRBV29-1 12 TRBJ1-1
ASSLDLGRINYGYT TRBV5-1 14 TRBJ1-2
ASSRGDTTDTQY TRBV11-3 12 TRBJ2-3
ASSKPGQPYEQY TRBV6-5 12 TRBJ2-7
ASSPRTGSGQETQY TRBV18 14 TRBJ2-5
ASSQDGGTSGIYEQF TRBV14 15 TRBJ2-1
ASSVDRVGLAGVPYNEQF TRBV9 18 TRBJ2-1
AWSWGGAPEQY TRBV30 11 TRBJ2-7
ASSPTQGIPSYGYT TRBV18 14 TRBJ1-2
ASSEYRGLNYGYT TRBV6-1 13 TRBJ1-2
AWALGTTWEQF TRBV30 11 TRBJ2-1
ASSGSGETQY TRBV9 10 TRBJ2-5
ASSQDFGGQSFATNEKLF TRBV4-3 18 TRBJ1-4
ASSDGTGGTEAF TRBV7-9 12 TRBJ1-1
ASSLTTGGEGYT TRBV4-1 12 TRBJ1-2
ASSYRDRGPYEQY TRBV7-8 13 TRBJ2-7
ASRTQGAHGNTIY TRBV5-4 13 TRBJ1-3
ASSPPRGRATEAF TRBV18 13 TRBJ1-1
ASSEWGLEGRNEQF TRBV6-1 14 TRBJ2-1
ASSLRSGSGANVLT TRBV13 14 TRBJ2-6
ASSPGGPYGYT TRBV7-9 11 TRBJ1-2
ASSLDRGETQY TRBV11-2 11 TRBJ2-5
ATSRADSLPY TRBV15 10 TRBJ2-7
ASSPHPRPGGDQPQH TRBV9 15 TRBJ1-5